One and the same sample provided the 32 T cell receptor beta chains below, sequenced in a study of cytomegalovirus exposure and HLA in healthy donors. It was with 60 Vbeta and 13 Jbeta primers that the PCR ran. Clones were sequenced by immunoSEQ multiplex PCR, and TCRdb holds only the in-frame ones, with some missing. The table lists roughly 180,000 clones, about 77% of them singletons. Sequences were obtained from PBMCs. The receptors originated from a woman aged 25 to 45 in good health and CMV-seropositive.

The chain couples TRBV7-6 to TRBJ2-5, with D unresolved. CDR1 is SGHVS and CDR2 is FNYEAQ in the germline V gene. V dropped 0 bases and J dropped 2 bases, with 7 bases sitting between them. This CDR3 spans 14 amino acids. CDR3 in DNA: TGTGCCAGCAGCTTAGCCTATCCACAAGAGACCCAGTACTTC. Translation: CASSLAYPQETQYF.

The chain is built from TRBV27 and TRBJ2-3; TRBD1 aligns across 9 bases. CDR3 length equals 22 residues. V shed 1 base and J 0 bases; nucleotides not matched to a gene: 20. Germline V gene sequence: CDR1 MNHEY, CDR2 SMNVEV (reference sequence). CDR3 sequence (DNA): TGTGCCAGCAGTTTATGGTCCCCGGGACAGGGAAGGGTTATAGCTAGCACAGATACGCAGTATTTT. This sequence encodes CASSLWSPGQGRVIASTDTQYF.

V gene TRBV7-9 combines with J gene TRBJ2-2; 13 nucleotides match TRBD2. Germline assignment: CDR1 SEHNR and CDR2 FQNEAQ (reference sequence). V lost 5 bases to trimming and J lost 8 bases; unmatched junction nucleotides: 8. This CDR3 region has 16 residues. CDR3 loop: CASSPGLAGELGELFF. The CDR3 nucleotides read TGTGCCAGCAGCCCCGGACTAGCGGGAGAGTTGGGGGAGCTGTTTTTT.

The chain carries TRBV6-6 and TRBJ1-3; D not certain. Germline V lookup: CDR1 MNHNY, CDR2 SVGAGI (reference sequence). V dropped 2 bases and J dropped 5 bases, with 16 bases sitting between them. CDR3 length: 16 residues. CDR3 amino acids: CASSYSPGSLRNTIYF. For the CDR3, the DNA is TGTGCCAGCAGTTACAGCCCCGGGAGTCTGCGAAACACCATATATTTT.

V and J are TRBV28 and TRBJ2-7, with D tentatively TRBD1 (6 bases). Germline V gene sequence: CDR1 MDHEN, CDR2 SYDVKM. This CDR3 is 14 amino acids long. V was pared by 7 bases and J by 0 bases, with 13 bases between. The CDR3 DNA follows: TGTGCCAGCACACTAACAGGGTCCTCCTACGAGCAGTACTTC. Its translation is CASTLTGSSYEQYF.

This clone turned up a few times. V usage is TRBV11-2 and J usage is TRBJ2-7; possibly TRBD1 for D (5 bases). Germline V lookup: CDR1 SGHAT, CDR2 FQNNGV. The CDR3 sequence is 13 residues long. V was cut by 5 bases and J by 5 bases, with 13 bases left in between. In DNA, the CDR3 is TGTGCCAGCAGCCACCCAACAGGAGACGAGCAGTACTTC. It is translated as CASSHPTGDEQYF.

The chain links TRBV4-3 to TRBJ2-1; 9 bases agree with TRBD2. Trimming at V came to 1 base and at J to 8 bases, leaving 6 bases not matched to a gene. This CDR3 has 15 residues. Per the germline V gene, CDR1 is LGHNA and CDR2 is YSLEER. CDR3 sequence (DNA): TGCGCCAGCAGCCAAGGCGGGGGGGCTGGTGATGAGCAGTTCTTC. This codes for CASSQGGGAGDEQFF.

This chain links TRBV7-8 with TRBJ2-2; 7 positions agree with TRBD2. V lost 1 base to trimming and J lost 6 bases; unmatched junction nucleotides: 5. CDR1 and CDR2 (germline): SGHVS, FQNEAQ. The CDR3 runs to 15 residues. The CDR3 DNA reads TGTGCCAGCAGCTTAGAGGCGCGGGGGTCCGGGGAGCTGTTTTTT. The encoded protein is CASSLEARGSGELFF.

CDR3 coding DNA: TGTGCCAGCAGCCAAGACTTCTCCTATGGCTACACCTTC. It codes for CASSQDFSYGYTF. The chain combines TRBV14 with TRBJ1-2; D is undetermined. This CDR3 contains 13 residues. From germline, CDR1 is SGHDN and CDR2 FVKESK. Trimming shortened V by 0 bases and J by 4 bases, and 6 bases separated the two germline ends.

This sequence joins TRBV6-5 and TRBJ1-1; D might be TRBD1 (5 bases). Germline loops: CDR1 MNHEY, CDR2 SVGAGI. The CDR3 loop spans 11 amino acids. V was pared by 3 bases and J by 10 bases, with 9 bases between. The CDR3 DNA follows: TGTGCCAGCAGTTATGGGGGGGTAGCTTTCTTT. Amino acids: CASSYGGVAFF.

The V call is TRBV6-6, the J call TRBJ2-1; possible D gene TRBD2, 6 bases. V was pared by 8 bases and J by 1 base, with 9 bases between. Germline V lookup: CDR1 MNHNY, CDR2 SVGAGI (reference sequence). There are 13 residues in the CDR3. CDR3 nucleotides: TGTGCCAGCGAGGAGGGATCCTACAATGAGCAGTTCTTC. Translated, it gives CASEEGSYNEQFF.

The chain couples TRBV19 to TRBJ2-3; TRBD2 matches 11 bases. CDR3 length equals 15 residues. The germline V gene encodes CDR1 LNHDA and CDR2 SQIVND (reference sequence). The V gene end was trimmed by 6 bases and the J gene end by 4 bases; junction bases not matched to a gene: 6. The CDR3 sequence is CASRVLAGAPDTQYF. CDR3 DNA sequence: TGTGCCAGTAGAGTACTAGCGGGAGCTCCAGATACGCAGTATTTT.

V usage is TRBV5-1 and J usage is TRBJ1-1; 8 bases align to TRBD1. This CDR3 spans 14 amino acids. The V and J ends lost 0 bases and 10 bases, in that order; junction bases with no gene match: 8. Per germline, CDR1 SGHRS and CDR2 YFSETQ. CDR3 region: CASSLAGQGDRAFF. Written as DNA, the CDR3 is TGCGCCAGCAGCTTGGCCGGACAGGGCGATCGAGCTTTCTTT.

This chain connects TRBV6-6 to TRBJ1-2; TRBD1 aligns across 7 bases. The ends lost 6 bases at V and 5 bases at J; junction bases unmatched: 9. The CDR3 length is 14 residues. CDR1 and CDR2 from the germline V gene are MNHNY and SVGAGI (reference sequence). The CDR3 reads CASRNTGAIYGYTF. CDR3 coding DNA: TGTGCCAGCAGGAATACAGGGGCCATATATGGCTACACCTTC.

The genes are TRBV13 and TRBJ2-1; unclear D gene. CDR1 and CDR2 from the germline V gene are PRHDT and FYEKMQ (reference sequence). Trimming cost V 5 bases and J 7 bases, with 6 bases left between them. CDR3 length: 11 amino acids. CDR3: CASSDGNEQFF. Here the CDR3 DNA reads TGTGCCAGCAGCGACGGGAATGAGCAGTTCTTC.

This clone came up a few times. This rearrangement joins TRBV19 to TRBJ2-2; D ambiguous. V was trimmed by 1 base and J by 8 bases, leaving 2 bases between them. CDR3 size: 11 residues. Per germline, CDR1 LNHDA and CDR2 SQIVND (reference sequence). The CDR3 protein is CASSIAGELFF. CDR3 bases: TGTGCCAGTAGTATAGCTGGGGAGCTGTTTTTT. Together with reference TRBV19 and TRBJ2-2, the CDR3 gives the full variable domain: DGGITQSPKYLFRKEGQNVTLSCEQNLNHDAMYWYRQDPGQGLRLIYYSQIVNDFQKGDIAEGYSVSREKKESFPLTVTSAQKNPTAFYLCASSIAGELFFGEGSRLTVL.

Here the CDR3 DNA reads TGTGCCAGCAGCTTGGGAGGTATGGTCACTGAAGCTTTCTTT. Translated, it gives CASSLGGMVTEAFF. The chain carries TRBV11-3 and TRBJ1-1; D remains unclear. V was pared by 3 bases and J by 4 bases, with 12 bases between. This CDR3 region has 14 residues. Germline CDR1 reads SGHNT; CDR2 reads YENEEA.

Worth noting for this clone: Other DNA sequences in the sample encode the same CDR3. The chain is built from TRBV6-6 and TRBJ2-7, with unresolved D. The CDR3 contains 14 residues. The germline V gene has CDR1 MNHNY and CDR2 SVGAGI (reference sequence). With 2 bases removed from V and 7 bases from J, the gap between germline ends came to 15 bases. The CDR3 DNA follows: TGTGCCAGCAGTTACCTCGAGGTACCCCTGGAGCAGTACTTC. It specifies CASSYLEVPLEQYF.

The chain employs TRBV5-4 and TRBJ2-1, with 9 bases aligning to TRBD2. V trimming: 4 bases; J trimming: 0 bases; junction bases outside the gene matches: 11. The CDR3 spans 18 residues. Per the germline V gene, CDR1 is SGHNT and CDR2 is YYREEE (reference sequence). The CDR3 region is CASSGSGGRVSSYNEQFF. The CDR3, as DNA: TGTGCCAGCAGCGGGTCTGGCGGGAGGGTAAGCTCCTACAATGAGCAGTTCTTC.

This clone was recorded once. The V and J genes are TRBV11-2 and TRBJ2-5, with a weak D call TRBD1 (6 bases). Gene TRBJ2-7 matches the end of the DNA better, so the J call may be wrong. CDR3 length: 13 residues. Germline V lookup: CDR1 SGHAT, CDR2 FQNNGV. The CDR3 DNA sequence: TGTGCCAGCAGCTTAGTCAGGGGCTACGAGCAGTACTTC. This sequence encodes CASSLVRGYEQYF.

The chain combines TRBV6-1 with TRBJ2-1; D possibly corresponds to TRBD1 (6 bases). V shed 2 bases and J shed 7 bases, with 12 bases lying between them. Germline lookup yields CDR1 MNHNS and CDR2 SASEGT. CDR3 length: 14 amino acids. The CDR3 loop is CASSEYTGWNEQFF. Written as DNA, the CDR3 is TGTGCCAGCAGTGAATACACAGGGTGGAATGAGCAGTTCTTC.

V is TRBV18 and J is TRBJ1-1; maybe TRBD1 (6 bases). V lost 5 bases and J lost 4, with 11 bases in between. The CDR3 contains 13 residues. CDR1 KGHSH and CDR2 LQKENI come from the germline V gene. The DNA for the CDR3 is TGTGCCAGCTCAACAGGGAAGAGCACTGAAGCTTTCTTT. It encodes CASSTGKSTEAFF.

The chain joins TRBV6-5 to TRBJ1-2, with D possibly TRBD1 on 6 matching bases. Germline loops: CDR1 MNHEY, CDR2 SVGAGI. V was shortened by 5 bases and J by 8 bases, with 15 bases between the two germline ends. This CDR3 is built from 13 residues. This chain's CDR3 is CASSPTGRGGYTF. The CDR3 DNA sequence: TGTGCCAGCAGTCCAACAGGGAGAGGAGGCTACACCTTC.

This clone was recorded a few times. The chain has TRBV6-4 and TRBJ2-7; 11 bases are a match to TRBD1. The germline V gene encodes CDR1 MRHNA and CDR2 SNTAGT. The CDR3 has 14 amino acids. Trimming at V came to 5 bases and at J to 2 bases, leaving 2 bases not matched to a gene. CDR3: CASSPGQGAYEQYF. CDR3 DNA: TGTGCCAGCAGTCCGGGACAGGGGGCCTACGAGCAGTACTTC.

The chain has TRBV28 and TRBJ1-1; no clear D. The V gene lost 2 bases and the J gene lost 0 bases, with 4 bases spanning the gap. The CDR3 length is 13 residues. The germline V gene encodes CDR1 MDHEN and CDR2 SYDVKM. This chain's CDR3 is CASSLVMNTEAFF. The CDR3 DNA follows: TGTGCCAGCAGTTTAGTAATGAACACTGAAGCTTTCTTT.

Comment on this clone: Sequence at one end of the junction differs from germline and may be a read error. The chain has TRBV6-1 and TRBJ1-1; D remains ambiguous. Germline CDR1 and CDR2: MNHNS and SASEGT. This CDR3 region has 15 residues. The CDR3, as DNA: TGTGCCAGCAGGGAAGGACGGGAAATGAACACTGAAGCTTTCTTT. Amino acids: CASREGREMNTEAFF.

This sequence joins TRBV6-5 and TRBJ1-1; D gene unclear. V was trimmed by 6 bases and J by 2 bases, leaving 13 bases between them. CDR3 length equals 14 residues. Germline lookup yields CDR1 MNHEY and CDR2 SVGAGI. Here the CDR3 DNA reads TGTGCCAGCAGCCGGGAGATACTAAACACTGAAGCTTTCTTT. Translating it yields CASSREILNTEAFF.

Worth noting for this clone: At one of its ends the junction is not consistent with the germline gene, which may arise from a read error. V usage is TRBV2 and J usage is TRBJ2-2; 8 nucleotides agree with TRBD2. Germline values: CDR1 SNHLY, CDR2 FYNNEI. The CDR3 has 14 residues. CDR3 DNA: TGTGCCTGCAGTGTGAGGACTAGCCCCGGGGAGCTGTTTTTT. The encoded protein is CACSVRTSPGELFF. Using reference TRBV2 and TRBJ2-2 for the parts outside the CDR3, the full variable domain is EPEVTQTPSHQVTQMGQEVILRCVPISNHLYFYWYRQILGQKVEFLVSFYNNEISEKSEIFDDQFSVERPDGSNFTLKIRSTKLEDSAMYFCACSVRTSPGELFFGEGSRLTVL.

This chain joins TRBV7-2 and TRBJ2-7, with 10 positions matching TRBD2. The J segment lost 5 bases and the V segment lost 5 bases, leaving 6 bases of the junction unmatched. Germline V gene data show CDR1 as SGHTA and CDR2 as FQGNSA. This CDR3 region has 14 residues. The CDR3 loop reads CASSSSGGFNEQYF. The CDR3 DNA reads as TGTGCCAGCAGCAGTAGCGGGGGGTTCAACGAGCAGTACTTC.

The chain couples TRBV5-4 to TRBJ1-5, with D unclear. Trimming stripped 4 bases from V and 4 bases from J, with 9 bases between. This CDR3 comprises 13 residues. Looked up from germline, CDR1 is SGHNT and CDR2 is YYREEE (reference sequence). As DNA, the CDR3 is TGTGCCAGCAGCCGCGAGGGTAATCAGCCCCAGCATTTT. This translates into CASSREGNQPQHF.

This chain links TRBV18 with TRBJ1-1; D is ambiguous. The V end lost 1 base, the J end lost 5 bases, and 11 bases lay between the germline ends. From germline, CDR1 is KGHSH and CDR2 LQKENI. The CDR3 is made up of 14 amino acids. The CDR3, as DNA: TGTGCCAGCTCACCACGGGAGAGTTGGACTGAAGCTTTCTTT. It translates to CASSPRESWTEAFF.

The chain is built from TRBV4-1 and TRBJ2-1, with 7 bases fitting TRBD2. Germline V lookup: CDR1 MGHRA, CDR2 YSYEKL. This CDR3 is 16 amino acids long. Unmatched junction bases numbered 9, after V lost 1 base and J lost 6 bases. This CDR3 reads CASSQVPSGNFNEQFF. DNA of the CDR3: TGCGCCAGCAGCCAAGTCCCTAGCGGAAACTTCAATGAGCAGTTCTTC.